These 26 T cell receptor beta chains were sequenced from one sample in a study of Ad26.COV2.S vaccination and SARS-CoV-2 variants (dated by TCRdb to the early 2020s). The intended sense of this specimen's treatment or condition label: approximately 18 received Ad26.COV2.S at low or high dose, single or two shots; roughly five received placebo; per-sample allocation not given. For vaccine and placebo recipients, repertoires were sequenced using samples collected on day 63 after the first injection. Libraries were made using the immunoSEQ multiplex PCR assay. TCRdb's version of the immuneACCESS table is confined to in-frame rearrangements and falls short of the full clone set. An unresolved V gene accounts for under half of the shortfall where checked; the remainder is of unknown origin. This sample holds approximately 300,000 clones; around 84% were observed only once. Of the sample, around 2% is held by the ten largest clones.

The sequencing used peripheral blood, collected in a trial of Ad26.COV2.S vaccine versus placebo. These receptors were taken from a person between 18 and 60 years old who received the Ad26.COV2.S COVID-19 vaccine or a placebo.

J is TRBJ1-1 and V is TRBV21-1; the DNA was not compared with TRBD1, the D call given in the table. TRBV21-1 is deemed a pseudogene. The CDR3 has 15 residues. CDR3 bases: TGTGCCAGCAGCAACTCGCAGGGGGTAGGTACTGAAGCTTTCTTT. It translates to CASSNSQGVGTEAFF.

The rearrangement uses TRBV30 and TRBJ2-4; possibly TRBD1 for D (6 bases). Per the germline V gene, CDR1 is GTSNPN and CDR2 is SVGIG (reference sequence). Trimming removed 0 bases from V and 2 bases from J, with 8 bases in between. CDR3 length: 14 residues. This CDR3 is CAWSVGTPKNIQYF. Written as DNA, the CDR3 is TGTGCCTGGAGTGTTGGGACACCCAAAAACATTCAGTACTTC. Full variable domain (remainder filled in from reference TRBV30 and TRBJ2-4): SQTIHQWPATLVQPVGSPLSLECTVEGTSNPNLYWYRQAAGRGLQLLFYSVGIGQISSEVPQNLSASRPQDRQFILSSKKLLLSDSGFYLCAWSVGTPKNIQYFGAGTRLSVL.

Details on this clone: The junction and the germline gene differ at one end; a read error may be behind it. The chain combines TRBV2 with TRBJ1-5; 8 bases are a match to TRBD1. Per germline, CDR1 SNHLY and CDR2 FYNNEI. This CDR3 has 17 residues. This CDR3 reads CARRGGQGARSNQPQHF. CDR3 sequence (DNA): TGTGCCCGCAGGGGGGGGCAGGGGGCTCGTTCTAATCAGCCCCAGCATTTT. The variable domain in full, completed from reference TRBV2 and TRBJ1-5, reads EPEVTQTPSHQVTQMGQEVILRCVPISNHLYFYWYRQILGQKVEFLVSFYNNEISEKSEIFDDQFSVERPDGSNFTLKIRSTKLEDSAMYFCARRGGQGARSNQPQHFGDGTRLSIL.

As for this clone: Other DNA sequences in the sample encode the same CDR3. The CDR3 DNA follows: TGTGCCAGCTCACCACCGGGAGGGAACTATGGCTACACCTTC. It is translated as CASSPPGGNYGYTF. The chain links TRBV18 to TRBJ1-2, with D hard to call. CDR3 length: 14 amino acids. Germline V gives CDR1 KGHSH, CDR2 LQKENI. Trimming pared 0 bases from V and 2 bases from J, leaving 7 bases between.

This clone is a singleton in its sample. The chain carries TRBV7-8 and TRBJ1-2; D is perhaps TRBD1 (6 bases). This CDR3 is 13 amino acids long. The germline CDR1 and CDR2 sequences are SGHVS and FQNEAQ. With 0 bases removed from V and 11 bases from J, the gap between germline ends came to 13 bases. The chain's CDR3 is CASSLAGQRLYTF. Written as DNA, the CDR3 is TGTGCCAGCAGCTTAGCTGGACAGAGATTGTACACCTTC.

V and J are TRBV4-3 and TRBJ1-4; D uncertain. V was shortened by 1 base and J by 11 bases, with 14 bases between the two germline ends. This CDR3 has 14 amino acids. The germline gives CDR1 LGHNA, CDR2 YSLEER. As DNA, the CDR3 is TGCGCCAGCAGCCAAGCCCTGTTCCCGGAGAAACTGTTTTTT. It codes for CASSQALFPEKLFF.

J is TRBJ1-3 and V is TRBV7-2; D gene unclear. CDR1 is SGHTA and CDR2 is FQGNSA in the germline V gene. Trimming stripped 4 bases from V and 7 bases from J, with 11 bases between. CDR3 length: 13 amino acids. Here the CDR3 DNA reads TGTGCCAGCAGCTCAAGGGCCGGCAACACCATATATTTT. Protein: CASSSRAGNTIYF.

V usage is TRBV20-1 and J usage is TRBJ2-5; D is undetermined. Germline V lookup: CDR1 DFQATT, CDR2 SNEGSKA (reference sequence). The germline V and J ends were trimmed by 6 bases and 5 bases, with 10 bases remaining between them. The CDR3 totals 11 residues. The CDR3 bases are TGCAGTGCCCTAAGGGCGGAGACCCAGTACTTC. Translating it yields CSALRAETQYF.

The chain combines TRBV6-5 with TRBJ1-2; possibly TRBD1 for D (5 bases). Deletions cut 6 bases from V and 4 bases from J, with 15 bases between. This CDR3 is built from 14 residues. Per germline, CDR1 MNHEY and CDR2 SVGAGI. CDR3 protein: CASREGRVGYGYTF. The CDR3 nucleotides read TGTGCCAGCAGAGAGGGGAGAGTGGGCTATGGCTACACCTTC.

The V gene is TRBV30, the J gene TRBJ1-3; D call uncertain. In germline, CDR1 is GTSNPN, CDR2 SVGIG (reference sequence). Trimming removed 4 bases at V and 0 bases at J, with 4 bases between. The CDR3 runs to 12 residues. CDR3: CAWIASGNTIYF. In DNA form, the CDR3 reads TGTGCCTGGATCGCCTCTGGAAACACCATATATTTT.

The gene calls are TRBV18 and TRBJ2-6, with TRBD1 matching 10 bases. This CDR3 has 19 amino acids. The germline gives CDR1 KGHSH, CDR2 LQKENI. Trimming took 10 bases from V and 0 from J; bases not matched to a gene: 15. The CDR3 loop is CATLGDLDRGHSGANVLTF. CDR3 nucleotides: TGTGCCACCCTTGGGGACCTAGACAGGGGGCACTCTGGGGCCAACGTCCTGACTTTC.

The J gene is TRBJ2-7, the V gene TRBV10-3; D not certain. This CDR3 region has 13 residues. V was clipped by 4 bases and J by 3 bases, with 10 bases between them. Germline V gene lookup returns CDR1 ENHRY and CDR2 SYGVKD. DNA for the CDR3: TGTGCCATCAGTGTAGAGGAGTACTACGAGCAGTACTTC. Translated: CAISVEEYYEQYF.

The rearrangement uses TRBV6-5 and TRBJ1-2; possibly TRBD1 for D (6 bases). The CDR3 is 13 residues long. The germline V and J ends were trimmed by 8 bases and 7 bases, with 17 bases remaining between them. The germline CDR1 and CDR2 sequences are MNHEY and SVGAGI. The CDR3 DNA follows: TGTGCCAGCGGGCCTGGGGGCGCGAGTGGCTACACCTTC. Translated: CASGPGGASGYTF.

The chain carries TRBV3-1 (or the pseudogene TRBV3-2) and TRBJ1-4; 9 nucleotides match TRBD1. Trimming cost V 3 bases and J 7 bases; bases outside gene matches: 6. Germline V gene lookup returns CDR1 LGHDT and CDR2 YNNKEL (reference sequence). CDR3 length: 15 amino acids. The CDR3 coding sequence is TGTGCCAGCAGCCATACCGACAGGGGGAGTGAAAAACTGTTTTTT. Residues: CASSHTDRGSEKLFF.

This chain links TRBV5-1 with TRBJ2-6, with D uncertain. The CDR3 loop spans 14 amino acids. V was trimmed by 4 bases and J by 2 bases, leaving 7 bases between them. Germline V gene sequence: CDR1 SGHRS, CDR2 YFSETQ. The CDR3: CASSRVAGANVLTF. CDR3 nucleotides: TGCGCCAGCAGCCGGGTGGCTGGGGCCAACGTCCTGACTTTC.

CDR3 protein: CASSQGADYGYTF. The CDR3 nucleotides read TGTGCCAGCAGCCAGGGGGCGGACTATGGCTACACCTTC. The chain has TRBV6-6 and TRBJ1-2; 8 nucleotides match TRBD1. The CDR3 runs to 13 residues. With 6 bases clipped from V and 3 bases from J, the junction kept 3 bases outside the gene matches. CDR1 MNHNY and CDR2 SVGAGI come from the germline V gene (reference sequence).

The V and J genes are TRBV29-1 and TRBJ2-7, with D unresolved. Germline CDR1 reads SQVTM; CDR2 reads ANQGSEA. The CDR3 extends over 12 amino acids. Trimming stripped 6 bases from V and 4 bases from J, with 13 bases between. CDR3 bases: TGCAGCGTGTCCTCGGGCGCGTACGAGCAGTACTTC. It encodes CSVSSGAYEQYF.

This chain connects TRBV12-3 or TRBV12-4 to TRBJ1-1; D not certain. V lost 1 base and J lost 8, with 8 bases in between. The CDR3 totals 12 residues. CDR3 loop: CASSLGHLEAFF. In nucleotides, the CDR3 is TGTGCCAGCAGTTTAGGACATTTGGAAGCTTTCTTT.

The gene calls are TRBV7-2 and TRBJ2-7; D remains ambiguous. V was clipped by 3 bases and J by 4 bases, with 10 bases between them. The germline V gene encodes CDR1 SGHTA and CDR2 FQGNSA. This CDR3 has 13 residues. CDR3 DNA sequence: TGTGCCAGCAGCTTTAGTATCGATTACGAGCAGTACTTC. Protein product: CASSFSIDYEQYF.

The sample holds a few counts of this clone. This chain links TRBV19 with TRBJ1-1; D is perhaps TRBD1 (5 bases). The CDR3 is made up of 16 amino acids. Germline values: CDR1 LNHDA, CDR2 SQIVND (reference sequence). Trimming cost V 4 bases and J 1 base, with 16 bases left between them. CDR3 sequence reads: CASSKFRDSPNTEAFF. Written as DNA, the CDR3 is TGTGCCAGTAGTAAATTTCGTGACAGTCCGAACACTGAAGCTTTCTTT.

The V and J genes are TRBV7-6 and TRBJ1-3, with no clear D. Germline CDR1 reads SGHVS; CDR2 reads FNYEAQ. CDR3 length equals 16 residues. The germline V and J ends were trimmed by 6 bases and 4 bases, with 19 bases remaining between them. The CDR3 region has the DNA TGTGCCAGCAGTGGAGGCGAAACCAGATCAGGAAACACCATATATTTT. Translated, it gives CASSGGETRSGNTIYF. The full variable domain, with the rest looked up from reference TRBV7-6 and TRBJ1-3, is GAGVSQSPRYKVTKRGQDVALRCDPISGHVSLYWYRQALGQGPEFLTYFNYEAQQDKSGLPNDRFSAERPEGSISTLTIQRTEQRDSAMYRCASSGGETRSGNTIYFGEGSWLTVV.

The genes are TRBV30 and TRBJ1-2; D unresolved. In germline, CDR1 is GTSNPN, CDR2 SVGIG (reference sequence). The CDR3 is made up of 12 amino acids. Trimming removed 3 bases at V and 4 bases at J, with 9 bases between. CDR3 DNA: TGTGCCTGGAGCGCCTCAGCCTATGGCTACACCTTC. Translating it yields CAWSASAYGYTF.

This chain uses TRBV2 with TRBJ1-2; D might be TRBD1 (5 bases). With 8 bases removed from V and 3 bases from J, the gap between germline ends came to 10 bases. The CDR3 is 12 amino acids. Germline lookup yields CDR1 SNHLY and CDR2 FYNNEI. Here the CDR3 reads CASRPGDYGYTF. The CDR3, as DNA: TGTGCCAGCCGGCCGGGGGACTATGGCTACACCTTC.

The chain uses TRBV10-3 and TRBJ1-4; a weak D match, TRBD1 (5 bases). Germline V gene sequence: CDR1 ENHRY, CDR2 SYGVKD. This CDR3 comprises 17 residues. V was shortened by 2 bases and J by 7 bases, with 20 bases between the two germline ends. The CDR3 nucleotides are TGTGCCATCAGTGAGGGCGGTTGGAAAGGGGCTTCTGAAAAACTGTTTTTT. Its translation is CAISEGGWKGASEKLFF.

The chain carries TRBV2 and TRBJ1-2; no firm D call. The ends were cut back, 10 bases at V and 14 bases at J, with 23 bases in the middle. The CDR3 runs 12 residues. Germline V lookup: CDR1 SNHLY, CDR2 FYNNEI. The CDR3 is CATVQPSLSYTF. As DNA, the CDR3 is TGTGCCACAGTACAGCCATCCTTGAGTTATACCTTC.

The sample holds one count of this clone. This chain connects TRBV7-2 to TRBJ1-5; 9 nucleotides line up with TRBD1. With 2 bases clipped from V and 8 bases from J, the junction kept 7 bases outside the gene matches. The CDR3 runs 15 residues. The germline V gene has CDR1 SGHTA and CDR2 FQGNSA. CDR3 sequence reads: CASSLSPGQGKPQHF. Here the CDR3 DNA reads TGTGCCAGCAGCTTATCCCCGGGACAGGGTAAGCCCCAGCATTTT. Combining the CDR3 with reference TRBV7-2 and TRBJ1-5 gives the whole variable domain GAGVSQSPSNKVTEKGKDVELRCDPISGHTALYWYRQSLGQGLEFLIYFQGNSAPDKSGLPSDRFSAERTGGSVSTLTIQRTQQEDSAVYLCASSLSPGQGKPQHFGDGTRLSIL.